This T cell receptor (beta chain) was profiled in a study of OX40 agonist ivuxolimab in advanced cancers. Assay: immunoSEQ multiplex PCR; the TCRdb copy retains only in-frame clones and omits some. This table has around 76,000 clones, about 89% appearing once. Trimming took 5 bases from V and 0 from J, leaving 13 bases between them. This CDR3 comprises 15 residues. Per germline, CDR1 SGHTA and CDR2 FQGNSA. The V call is TRBV7-2, the J call TRBJ1-2; possible D gene TRBD1, 5 bases. Source: CD4+ or CD8+ T cells sorted from blood, taken in a trial of the OX40 agonist ivuxolimab. This TCR came from an adult with an advanced solid tumor such as melanoma, head and neck, liver or kidney cancer. The CDR3 region is CASSPVLTANYGYTF. The CDR3 DNA is TGTGCCAGCAGCCCCGTTTTGACAGCTAACTATGGCTACACCTTC.